This T cell receptor (beta chain) was recovered during a study of cytomegalovirus exposure and HLA in healthy donors. This CDR3 region has 14 residues. V shed 3 bases, J shed 7 bases, and the junction held 7 bases outside the gene matches. Germline CDR1 SGHRS, CDR2 YFSETQ. Researchers ran the PCR with 60 Vbeta and 13 Jbeta primers. TCRdb's table, derived via immunoSEQ multiplex PCR, lists solely in-frame clones and lacks some. Of approximately 59,000 clones in the sample, roughly two thirds were seen once. This clone was counted only a few times. Material for sequencing was PBMCs. The chain has TRBV5-1 and TRBJ2-1, with 7 bases matching TRBD2. The receptor was derived from a young man in good health and CMV-seronegative. The CDR3, as DNA: TGCGCCAGCAGCTCCGGTGGGGGGGGTAATGAGCAGTTCTTC. Its translation is CASSSGGGGNEQFF. Variable domain in full (rest from reference TRBV5-1 and TRBJ2-1): KAGVTQTPRYLIKTRGQQVTLSCSPISGHRSVSWYQQTPGQGLQFLFEYFSETQRNKGNFPGRFSGRQFSNSRSEMNVSTLELGDSALYLCASSSGGGGNEQFFGPGTRLTVL.